The rows below give T cell receptor beta chains drawn from one sample of a study of regulatory T cells in long-lasting Graves disease. From the multiplex PCR reads, TCRdb called clonotypes with MiXCR, one entry per CDR3 protein. The sample has under 800,000 distinct CDR3 sequences, about 16% seen once. This same sample was also taken into another study, of T cells in Graves' hyperthyroidism and ophthalmopathy.

Specimen: peripheral blood mononuclear cells (PBMCs), collected at new diagnosis, from a patient treated with antithyroid drugs. The receptor set was obtained from a woman in her 30s with Graves disease. Both conserved end residues are part of each CDR3. The D gene is left open where the match is weak. Rows give clone size only sometimes, using once, few, many, or a class for an expanded clone.

few,TRBV12-3/TRBV12-4,TRBJ2-7,NA,CASSLEVRLYEQYF,TGTGCCAGCAGTTTAGAAGTTCGGCTTTACGAGCAGTACTTC
NA,TRBV6-6,TRBJ2-2,TRBD2,CANSYSTSGRAGELFF,TGTGCCAACAGTTACTCGACTAGCGGGAGGGCCGGGGAGCTGTTTTTT
many,TRBV5-1,TRBJ1-1,TRBD1,CASSLGQGTLEAFF,TGCGCCAGCAGCTTGGGACAGGGAACACTTGAAGCTTTCTTT
many,TRBV6-5,TRBJ1-5,NA,CASSYSNRGNQPQHF,TGTGCCAGCAGTTACTCGAATAGGGGCAATCAGCCCCAGCATTTT
many,TRBV3-1,TRBJ2-1,NA,CASSQDQDNEQFF,TGTGCCAGCAGCCAAGATCAGGACAATGAGCAGTTCTTC
NA,TRBV7-2,TRBJ2-1,TRBD2,CASSLEGTSGILFF,TGTGCCAGCAGCTTAGAGGGGACTAGCGGGATTCTTTTCTTC
NA,TRBV2,TRBJ2-1,TRBD2,CASFGLAGLNEQFF,TGTGCCAGCTTCGGACTAGCGGGGCTCAATGAGCAGTTCTTC
NA,TRBV6-1,TRBJ2-1,TRBD2,CASRTSGRERAYNEQFF,TGTGCCAGCAGGACTAGCGGGAGGGAAAGGGCATACAATGAGCAGTTCTTC
many,TRBV5-8,TRBJ1-5,NA,CASSYELQPQHF,TGTGCCAGCAGCTATGAACTTCAGCCCCAGCATTTT
few,TRBV28,TRBJ2-1,TRBD2,CASSHRDYQYNEQFF,TGTGCCAGCAGTCACCGGGACTACCAATACAATGAGCAGTTCTTC
few,TRBV27,TRBJ1-6,NA,CASRDPSSYNSPLHF,TGTGCCAGCAGGGATCCTAGCTCCTATAATTCACCCCTCCACTTT
NA,TRBV29-1,TRBJ1-2,NA,CSVEGLGPGRYTF,TGCAGCGTTGAAGGTCTAGGACCCGGGCGGTACACCTTC
many,TRBV28,TRBJ2-5,TRBD2,CASNGLAGRNQETQYF,TGTGCCAGCAACGGGCTAGCGGGACGTAACCAAGAGACCCAGTACTTC
NA,TRBV9,TRBJ2-4,TRBD1,CASSNRPDRDKNIQYF,TGTGCCAGCAGCAACAGACCTGACAGGGACAAAAACATTCAGTACTTC
few,TRBV30,TRBJ1-1,NA,CAWSRGITEAFF,TGTGCCTGGAGCCGGGGTATTACTGAAGCTTTCTTT
many,TRBV20-1,TRBJ2-1,TRBD2,CSANLAGGINEQFF,TGCAGTGCTAATCTGGCGGGAGGCATCAATGAGCAGTTCTTC
few,TRBV5-1,TRBJ1-1,NA,CASSHTENTEAFF,TGCGCCAGCAGCCATACAGAGAACACTGAAGCTTTCTTT
many,TRBV6-9,TRBJ1-4,NA,CASSYRGVTGNEKLFF,TGTGCCAGCAGTTACCGGGGGGTTACGGGTAATGAAAAACTGTTTTTT
many,TRBV5-1,TRBJ2-3,NA,CASRSADRTSTDTQYF,TGCGCCAGCAGATCCGCCGACAGGACTAGCACAGATACGCAGTATTTT
many,TRBV2,TRBJ1-5,TRBD1,CASTIRTGVRDQPQHF,TGTGCCAGCACGATACGGACAGGGGTGAGGGATCAGCCCCAGCATTTT
many,TRBV29-1,TRBJ1-1,NA,CSGRDNTEAFF,TGCAGCGGCCGGGATAACACTGAAGCTTTCTTT
many,TRBV10-3,TRBJ2-5,TRBD1,CAISVGTGGNQYF,TGTGCCATCAGCGTTGGGACAGGGGGAAACCAGTACTTC
NA,TRBV6-2/TRBV6-3,TRBJ1-2,TRBD1,CASTQQGNYGYTF,TGTGCCAGCACTCAACAGGGGAACTATGGCTACACCTTC
few,TRBV19,TRBJ2-5,NA,CASSILPSSQETQYF,TGTGCCAGTAGTATCTTGCCTTCCTCTCAAGAGACCCAGTACTTC
NA,TRBV25-1,TRBJ1-1,NA,CASSGGTRRTFF,TGTGCCAGCAGTGGGGGTACCCGGAGGACTTTCTTT
many,TRBV27,TRBJ2-1,TRBD1,CASNIVRGRGHEQFF,TGTGCCAGCAACATTGTCAGGGGGCGCGGACATGAGCAGTTCTTC
many,TRBV28,TRBJ1-1,NA,CASKVQNTEAFF,TGTGCCAGCAAGGTTCAGAACACTGAAGCTTTCTTT
once,TRBV12-3/TRBV12-4,TRBJ1-2,NA,CASSFPGAHSYTF,TGTGCCAGCAGTTTTCCCGGGGCCCACAGCTACACCTTC
many,TRBV10-3,TRBJ2-7,TRBD1,CAISRTGDSYEQYF,TGTGCCATCAGTCGAACAGGGGACTCCTACGAGCAGTACTTC
few,TRBV7-2,TRBJ2-7,NA,CASSLGASSLYEQYF,TGTGCCAGCAGCTTAGGGGCCTCGTCCCTCTACGAGCAGTACTTC
many,TRBV27,TRBJ1-4,NA,CASSLQGITNEKLFF,TGTGCCAGCAGTTTGCAGGGGATAACTAATGAAAAACTGTTTTTT
few,TRBV15,TRBJ2-6,TRBD2,CATSRDRGGPSGANVLTF,TGTGCCACCAGCAGAGACCGGGGGGGGCCCTCTGGGGCCAACGTCCTGACTTTC
few,TRBV6-2/TRBV6-3,TRBJ2-7,TRBD2,CASTTSALYEQYF,TGTGCCAGCACGACTAGCGCTCTATACGAGCAGTACTTC
few,TRBV12-3/TRBV12-4,TRBJ2-3,NA,CASSPPGGQSPDTQYF,TGTGCCAGCAGCCCCCCGGGGGGCCAGAGCCCAGATACGCAGTATTTT
NA,TRBV2,TRBJ2-7,NA,CASLVGRDAYEQYF,TGTGCCAGCCTCGTCGGGCGGGACGCCTACGAGCAGTACTTC
NA,TRBV28,TRBJ1-1,NA,CASSRKTTNTEAFF,TGTGCCAGCAGTCGCAAGACCACGAACACTGAAGCTTTCTTT
many,TRBV7-3,TRBJ1-5,NA,CASSFAPGSNQPQHF,TGTGCCAGCAGCTTCGCCCCAGGGAGCAATCAGCCCCAGCATTTT
few,TRBV14,TRBJ2-4,NA,CASSQAIAKNIQYF,TGTGCCAGCAGCCAAGCGATAGCCAAAAACATTCAGTACTTC
NA,TRBV19,TRBJ2-1,TRBD1,CANEGGDRGRKSSYNEQFF,TGTGCCAATGAGGGGGGGGACAGGGGGAGAAAGAGCTCCTACAATGAGCAGTTCTTC
NA,TRBV6-9,TRBJ2-1,NA,CASSYAKGGTNEQFF,TGTGCCAGCAGTTACGCTAAGGGGGGGACCAATGAGCAGTTCTTC
NA,TRBV5-4,TRBJ1-5,TRBD1,CASSYGTGRSNQPQHF,TGTGCCAGCAGCTATGGGACAGGGCGAAGCAATCAGCCCCAGCATTTT
many,TRBV28,TRBJ1-4,NA,CASSPPPTNEKLFF,TGTGCCAGCAGCCCGCCACCAACTAATGAAAAACTGTTTTTT
many,TRBV7-3,TRBJ1-2,NA,CASSLGDNYGYTF,TGTGCCAGCAGCTTAGGGGACAACTATGGCTACACCTTC
NA,TRBV5-1,TRBJ2-5,NA,CASSLAEDSPGTQYF,TGCGCCAGCAGCTTGGCCGAAGACAGTCCGGGGACCCAGTACTTC
NA,TRBV6-1,TRBJ1-3,TRBD1,CACFQGARRNTIYF,TGTGCCTGCTTTCAGGGGGCGCGAAGAAACACCATATATTTT
many,TRBV7-9,TRBJ2-7,TRBD2,CASSLGGGPISYEQYF,TGTGCCAGCAGCTTAGGGGGGGGACCGATCTCCTACGAGCAGTACTTC
NA,TRBV11-2,TRBJ2-4,NA,CASSLVGGVGVKNIQYF,TGTGCCAGCAGCTTAGTGGGCGGGGTCGGAGTCAAAAACATTCAGTACTTC
many,TRBV6-1,TRBJ1-4,NA,CASSGDGFVRVQGNEKLFF,TGTGCCAGCAGTGGTGATGGGTTTGTCCGCGTCCAGGGTAATGAAAAACTGTTTTTT
NA,TRBV28,TRBJ1-4,NA,CASSLFSAGNEKLFF,TGTGCCAGCAGTTTGTTCAGTGCGGGAAATGAAAAACTGTTTTTT
many,TRBV7-2,TRBJ2-5,NA,CASSFIWGGETQYF,TGTGCCAGCAGCTTTATCTGGGGCGGAGAGACCCAGTACTTC
many,TRBV27,TRBJ1-1,NA,CASSFSRNTEAFF,TGTGCCAGCAGTTTTAGCAGAAACACTGAAGCTTTCTTT
NA,TRBV10-1,TRBJ1-1,NA,CASSATGLSGAEGIKLMNTEAFF,TGCGCCAGCAGTGCGACCGGGCTATCAGGCGCGGAGGGTATAAAGCTCATGAACACTGAAGCTTTCTTT
NA,TRBV20-1,TRBJ2-1,TRBD1,CSARLRDRVIDEQFF,TGCAGTGCTAGACTCCGGGACAGGGTTATCGATGAGCAGTTCTTC
NA,TRBV28,TRBJ2-7,NA,CASRPHGGVYEQYF,TGTGCCAGCAGACCTCACGGTGGGGTCTACGAGCAGTACTTC
few,TRBV5-1,TRBJ1-4,TRBD1,CASRPTAGGSNEKLFF,TGCGCCAGCAGACCGACCGCAGGGGGCTCTAATGAAAAACTGTTTTTT